This T cell receptor beta chain was recorded in a study of shared clonotypes between healthy human individuals. CD8 cells classed as naive were CD45RO-negative and positively selected for CCR7, excluding terminally differentiated effector memory CD45RA+ cells. The CDR3 totals 15 residues. Trimming cost V 3 bases and J 4 bases; bases outside gene matches: 8. The germline V gene has CDR1 SGHDT and CDR2 YYEEEE. The study ran the assay at deep level. Assay used: immunoSEQ multiplex PCR; TCRdb lists only in-frame clones, some missing. The sample includes about 2 million clones, about 95% of them seen just once.

The sequence came from a man younger than 30 in good health. This chain links TRBV5-6 with TRBJ2-5, with 8 bases that match TRBD1. The sequenced sample was naive CD8+ T cells sorted from blood. CDR3 sequence reads: CASSSVTGEGETQYF. The CDR3 nucleotides are TGTGCCAGCAGCTCCGTGACAGGGGAAGGAGAGACCCAGTACTTC.